These T cell receptor beta chains were read from a single sample in a study of monozygotic twins with inflammatory bowel disease. TCRdb derives one entry per CDR3 protein from the 5' RACE reads, leaving out DNA. This sample's table has about 440,000 distinct CDR3 sequences. The sample comprised blood. These receptors came from a human donor with ulcerative colitis or Crohn's disease, or a healthy co-twin of an affected twin (not recorded which). Both conserved end residues are part of each CDR3.

CDR3 protein: CATGTADEAFF
V gene: TRBV24-1
J gene: TRBJ1-1

CDR3 protein: CASSTGTSGGLYNEQFF
V gene: TRBV7-9
J gene: TRBJ2-1

CDR3 protein: CASSSVGFQGGANYGYTF
V gene: TRBV5-1
J gene: TRBJ1-2

CDR3 protein: CASSLGRSSVGYEQYF
V gene: TRBV11-1
J gene: TRBJ2-7

CDR3 protein: CASSRPGGNTGELFF
V gene: TRBV23-1
J gene: TRBJ2-2

CDR3 protein: CASSAPGNTIYF
V gene: TRBV7-2
J gene: TRBJ1-3

CDR3 protein: CASSIRPGRKTGADTQYF
V gene: TRBV19
J gene: TRBJ2-3

CDR3 protein: CASRGTGSSTDTQYF
V gene: TRBV2
J gene: TRBJ2-3

CDR3 protein: CASTPPGGSAQYF
V gene: TRBV7-9
J gene: TRBJ2-3

CDR3 protein: CSVSPSGYEQYF
V gene: TRBV29-1
J gene: TRBJ2-7

CDR3 protein: CASSLLAPSTDTQYF
V gene: TRBV27
J gene: TRBJ2-3

CDR3 protein: CATSDTGTGPTGELFF
V gene: TRBV24-1
J gene: TRBJ2-2

CDR3 protein: CASSPSGTTYNEQFF
V gene: TRBV7-2
J gene: TRBJ2-1

CDR3 protein: CASSLGYNSGANVLTF
V gene: TRBV7-9
J gene: TRBJ2-6

CDR3 protein: CASTVQGASYEQYF
V gene: TRBV7-2
J gene: TRBJ2-7

CDR3 protein: CASSLRQGVNQPQHF
V gene: TRBV28
J gene: TRBJ1-5

CDR3 protein: CASSIEVSAPQQFF
V gene: TRBV19
J gene: TRBJ2-1

CDR3 protein: CSARGNGEGTDTQYF
V gene: TRBV20-1
J gene: TRBJ2-3

CDR3 protein: CASSPPGPEAKNIQYF
V gene: TRBV7-9
J gene: TRBJ2-4

CDR3 protein: CASSLGDRVYAFF
V gene: TRBV5-1
J gene: TRBJ1-1